A selection of T cell receptor beta chains follows, all from one sample in a study of naive and memory T cell subsets. TCRdb passed the 5' RACE reads through MiXCR, listing each CDR3 protein once. The sample lists 48,000 or so distinct CDR3 sequences, over 3.5% seen once, with around 0.8% in the top ten. The receptors were gathered from a female donor in good health. Each CDR3 is given with its conserved first and last residue. Fields, in order: V gene, D gene, J gene, CDR3 protein. A D gene is named only where the DNA matches it firmly.

TRBV29-1	TRBD1	TRBJ1-5	CSVGTGQQPQHF
TRBV18	TRBD1	TRBJ1-5	CASSRGQGESNQPQHF
TRBV10-3	NA	TRBJ2-7	CAISEGSGQTYEQYF
TRBV5-5	NA	TRBJ2-5	CASSLSPSEKQETQYF
TRBV12-3/TRBV12-4	NA	TRBJ1-2	CASSRFAGHLSYGYTF
TRBV29-1	NA	TRBJ1-1	CSVDGHFTEAFF
TRBV14	TRBD2	TRBJ2-5	CASSHRASGSETQYF
TRBV7-3	NA	TRBJ1-1	CASSLKAGRTTEAFF
TRBV15	TRBD2	TRBJ2-5	CATSRGASGTETQYF
TRBV28	NA	TRBJ1-2	CASSTGFLTLYGYTF
TRBV14	TRBD1	TRBJ2-4	CASSPRTGGIIQYF
TRBV4-3	NA	TRBJ2-3	CASSQAHRASGPSTDTQYF
TRBV6-1	NA	TRBJ1-2	CASSEDRSPRRGYTF
TRBV7-9	NA	TRBJ2-2	CASSLDVNTGELFF
TRBV9	TRBD2	TRBJ2-5	CASGVGTSAFRETQYF
TRBV30	NA	TRBJ1-1	CAWSAAGGRTEAFF
TRBV20-1	NA	TRBJ2-1	CSGRKTNEQFF
TRBV10-2	NA	TRBJ2-3	CASSDPRRAASPDTQYF
TRBV19	NA	TRBJ1-1	CASRPSYTEAFF